Following are 18 T cell receptor beta chains from one sample sequenced in a study of cytomegalovirus exposure and HLA in healthy donors. 13 Jbeta primers and 60 Vbeta primers were used for the PCR. Produced via immunoSEQ multiplex PCR; TCRdb's table is partial and in-frame only. The profile shows 200,000 to 250,000 clones, 70% to 90% of them singletons. The material sequenced was PBMCs. The receptors were gathered from a human donor in good health.

This chain connects TRBV30 to TRBJ2-2; 8 bases map to TRBD2. The CDR3 is made up of 12 amino acids. The germline CDR1 and CDR2 sequences are GTSNPN and SVGIG (reference sequence). V dropped 3 bases and J dropped 7; count of bases not matched to a gene: 1. CDR3 amino acids: CAWSGGGGELFF. The CDR3 nucleotides are TGTGCCTGGAGCGGGGGGGGCGGGGAGCTGTTTTTT.

This chain links TRBV6-5 with TRBJ2-7; D is possibly TRBD1 (5 bases). CDR3 size: 11 residues. The ends were cut back, 3 bases at V and 13 bases at J, with 13 bases in the middle. The germline gives CDR1 MNHEY, CDR2 SVGAGI. Written as DNA, the CDR3 is TGTGCCAGCAGTTATCGAGACAGTATCTACTTC. As protein: CASSYRDSIYF.

This rearrangement joins TRBV27 to TRBJ1-5; D unclear. Germline V gives CDR1 MNHEY, CDR2 SMNVEV (reference sequence). This CDR3 has 13 residues. Deletions cut 6 bases from V and 7 bases from J, with 13 bases between. The DNA for the CDR3 is TGTGCCAGCAGCCTGGGAGGTCGGCAGCCCCAGCATTTT. This sequence encodes CASSLGGRQPQHF.

The chain joins TRBV11-2 to TRBJ2-1, with TRBD1 matching 8 bases. The CDR3 contains 15 residues. Germline V gene lookup returns CDR1 SGHAT and CDR2 FQNNGV. After removal of 3 bases from V and 7 bases from J, the junction contained 8 bases not matched to a gene. In DNA, the CDR3 is TGTGCCAGCAGCTTTCAGGGGGCGGCCAGGAATGAGCAGTTCTTC. It translates to CASSFQGAARNEQFF.

This chain connects TRBV7-8 to TRBJ2-5; 10 nucleotides align to TRBD1. V was pared by 4 bases and J by 4 bases, with 3 bases of the junction left unmatched. CDR3 length: 14 residues. Germline-derived CDR1 and CDR2 are SGHVS and FQNEAQ. CDR3 nucleotides: TGTGCCAGCAGCTCAAGGGACAGGGGAGAGACCCAGTACTTC. Protein: CASSSRDRGETQYF.

This clone came up once. This CDR3 is also generated by other DNA sequences in the sample. The chain uses TRBV5-1 and TRBJ2-1, with D perhaps matching TRBD2 (6 bases). Germline V lookup: CDR1 SGHRS, CDR2 YFSETQ. The CDR3 consists of 14 residues. The V gene lost 7 bases and the J gene lost 0 bases, with 11 bases spanning the gap. For the CDR3, the DNA is TGCGCCAGCTCCGGGGGAAGCTCCTACAATGAGCAGTTCTTC. Encoded protein: CASSGGSSYNEQFF. The whole variable domain, remainder taken from reference TRBV5-1 and TRBJ2-1, is KAGVTQTPRYLIKTRGQQVTLSCSPISGHRSVSWYQQTPGQGLQFLFEYFSETQRNKGNFPGRFSGRQFSNSRSEMNVSTLELGDSALYLCASSGGSSYNEQFFGPGTRLTVL.

V usage is TRBV5-1 and J usage is TRBJ2-1; the D gene is possibly TRBD2 (5 bases). Germline CDR1 reads SGHRS; CDR2 reads YFSETQ. The CDR3 is 15 residues long. V was shortened by 3 bases and J by 4 bases, with 14 bases between the two germline ends. The CDR3 reads CASSSIGLTYNEQFF. In DNA form, the CDR3 reads TGCGCCAGCAGCTCCATAGGACTCACATACAATGAGCAGTTCTTC.

The chain carries TRBV27 and TRBJ1-4, with 9 bases matching TRBD1. The germline V gene encodes CDR1 MNHEY and CDR2 SMNVEV (reference sequence). CDR3 length: 14 residues. With V trimmed by 4 bases and J by 7 bases, 4 bases remained unmatched. The CDR3 DNA is TGTGCCAGCAGTTCGACAGGGGGAGGTGAAAAACTGTTTTTT. As protein: CASSSTGGGEKLFF.

This chain uses TRBV21-1 with TRBJ2-1; TRBD2, the D gene given by the table, was not confirmed from the DNA. TRBV21-1 corresponds to a pseudogene. CDR3 length: 17 residues. CDR3 residues: CASSKASSGRNYNEQFF. For the CDR3, the DNA is TGTGCCAGCAGCAAAGCGTCTAGCGGGAGGAACTACAATGAGCAGTTCTTC.

This rearrangement joins TRBV9 to TRBJ2-7, with 8 bases matching TRBD1. Per the germline V gene, CDR1 is SGDLS and CDR2 is YYNGEE. V was clipped by 4 bases and J by 5 bases; unmatched bases: 5. The CDR3 consists of 13 residues. The CDR3, as DNA: TGTGCCAGCAGCCCGGACAGGGACAACGAGCAGTACTTC. Its protein is CASSPDRDNEQYF.

The chain couples TRBV6-6 to TRBJ2-3; 7 bases match TRBD2. CDR1 and CDR2 (germline): MNHNY, SVGAGI (reference sequence). This CDR3 comprises 16 residues. With V trimmed by 2 bases and J by 1 base, 6 bases remained unmatched. The CDR3 spells CASSYRGGRGTDTQYF. The CDR3 nucleotides read TGTGCCAGCAGTTACAGGGGCGGGAGAGGCACAGATACGCAGTATTTT.

The chain is built from TRBV6-1 and TRBJ2-1; 11 positions match TRBD1. CDR1 and CDR2 (germline): MNHNS, SASEGT. J lost 6 bases, V lost 7 bases, and 8 bases had no gene match. The CDR3 loop spans 15 amino acids. The CDR3 DNA reads as TGTGCCAGCAACCCGAAGGACAGGGGGCTCAATGAGCAGTTCTTC. Its protein is CASNPKDRGLNEQFF.

The chain couples TRBV29-1 to TRBJ1-2; D is ambiguous. Between the trimmed V and J ends, which lost 0 bases and 8 bases, there was a span of 10 bases. This CDR3 region has 12 residues. CDR1 is SQVTM, CDR2 ANQGSEA, per germline. The CDR3 is CSVEEGRRGYTF. In DNA form, the CDR3 reads TGCAGCGTTGAAGAAGGGAGGAGAGGCTACACCTTC.

DNA of the CDR3: TGTGCCAGCAGAGACTACCGGGACAGGGTGTCCTACGAGCAGTACTTC. Its protein is CASRDYRDRVSYEQYF. The chain combines TRBV25-1 with TRBJ2-7, with TRBD1 identical over 9 bases. Germline loops: CDR1 MGHDK, CDR2 SYGVNS. With 6 bases clipped from V and 1 base from J, the junction kept 10 bases outside the gene matches. The CDR3 runs 16 residues.

DNA for the CDR3: TGTGCCAGCTCGATTGCAGGGCCAGATACGCAGTATTTT. The encoded protein is CASSIAGPDTQYF. The chain has TRBV7-9 and TRBJ2-3; TRBD1 is a possible D gene (5 bases). This CDR3 has 13 amino acids. Trimming removed 8 bases from V and 4 bases from J, with 13 bases in between. Germline CDR1 reads SEHNR; CDR2 reads FQNEAQ (reference sequence).

The V gene is TRBV7-9, the J gene TRBJ2-3; 8 bases map to TRBD2. The trim removed 1 base at V and 0 bases at J, leaving 3 bases unmatched. The CDR3 spans 16 residues. Germline V CDR1 and CDR2: SEHNR, FQNEAQ (reference sequence). The CDR3 DNA reads as TGTGCCAGCAGCTTAGATCTAGCGGGTAGCACAGATACGCAGTATTTT. Protein: CASSLDLAGSTDTQYF.

The chain carries TRBV5-1 and TRBJ2-5; D possibly corresponds to TRBD2 (6 bases). The V end lost 2 bases, the J end lost 2 bases, and 16 bases lay between the germline ends. Germline V gene lookup returns CDR1 SGHRS and CDR2 YFSETQ. The CDR3 covers 16 residues. The DNA for the CDR3 is TGCGCCAGCAGCTTTCGACTAGGGGCAGGGCAAGAGACCCAGTACTTC. Translation gives CASSFRLGAGQETQYF.

The chain uses TRBV5-4 and TRBJ2-4; D is uncertain. The V end lost 4 bases, the J end lost 1 base, and 12 bases lay between the germline ends. Germline V gives CDR1 SGHNT, CDR2 YYREEE (reference sequence). This CDR3 region has 15 residues. The CDR3, as DNA: TGTGCCAGCAGCACCCCAGACACCGCCAAAAACATTCAGTACTTC. Its protein is CASSTPDTAKNIQYF.